Listed below are T cell receptor beta chains from one sample, sequenced in a study of cytomegalovirus exposure and HLA in healthy donors. TCRdb keeps only in-frame clones here, not all; method: immunoSEQ multiplex PCR. The sample shows approximately 150,000 clones, around 88% of them seen only once. The sample was PBMCs. The receptors were gathered from a young woman in good health and CMV-seronegative. CDR3s leave out the opening cysteine and the closing phenylalanine or tryptophan.

V	CDR3
TRBV5-1	ASSGDSLSYGYT
TRBV6-6	ASRVLASGELF
TRBV4-3	ASSQVPTGGPQNYGYT
TRBV20-1	SGGGPDIQY
TRBV7-3	ASSSHPGQGAGNEQF
TRBV7-3	ASRLAGRPIYEQY
TRBV10-3	AIGVRLAGGYEQY
TRBV19	ASSEISPRQGRNYGYT
TRBV19	ATSELFQGRTGELF
TRBV27	ASNPGTGINEQY
TRBV7-9	ASSLDDYSYNEQF
TRBV30	AFTRQSYEQY
TRBV12-5	ASGLVLGQGKVRGYT
TRBV9	ASSVGGGNIQY
TRBV27	ASSLNPGTYNEQF
TRBV19	ASSRPSSPLVMQY
TRBV12-5	ASGLVVGTGVQPQH
TRBV2	ASITGLDNYGYT
TRBV5-1	ASSTRGAGEKLF
TRBV9	ASSVAPQQPQH
TRBV7-9	ASSQGQSNQPQH
TRBV6-5	ASITVRGATEAF
TRBV5-1	ASSKVSGNYEQY
TRBV5-4	ASSLGGVAGWNEQF
TRBV9	ASSVELTGYNEQF
TRBV5-1	ASSRTNGSGANVLT
TRBV7-8	ASSLGRQGPEQY
TRBV29-1	SVDRGLWETQY
TRBV7-6	ASSLVPGLAGTDTQY
TRBV4-1	ASSQSRYGYT
TRBV4-1	ASSQGGTGGYEQY
TRBV9	ASSVAGGRYEQY
TRBV5-1	ASSTAGYNEQF
TRBV5-1	ASSPPRGDGSTDTQY
TRBV7-2	ASSQQRIAGAEETQY
TRBV7-8	ASSFSGTNYGYT
TRBV7-2	ASTVLAGGNTGELF
TRBV5-4	ASSVGTSGRGEQF
TRBV6-5	ASSKQGMETQY
TRBV7-9	ASSFASGSARTDTQY
TRBV14	ASSYTSGRVYEQY
TRBV27	ASSLLPGGAGTEAF
TRBV2	ASSVIETQY
TRBV25-1	ASSDLGAGGHYH
TRBV7-8	ASSPRDRGARETQY
TRBV21-1	ASSTSVSSGANVLT
TRBV7-9	ASSLVGTGGPYNEQF
TRBV29-1	SVPPTSASSYNEQF
TRBV5-1	ASSLSRDLGYT
TRBV18	ASSSDRDRGPGTEAF
TRBV6-9	ASSYPDRRLVPLSPHPQY
TRBV9	ASSADRVLGYT
TRBV6-6	ASSPPGGVLETQY
TRBV6-1	ASSEAEGQGAGKLF
TRBV6-5	ASSRDRGNYEAF
TRBV21-1	ASSKAPGGGGYGYT
TRBV7-6	ASSLGTDTGNTIY